The sequence of this T cell receptor beta chain was determined in a study of T cell responses to AZD1222 COVID-19 vaccine. Across the whole study: Researchers grouped second doses given at about 4 or about 12 weeks into one pool.

This clone has only a few counts. No antigen is known for it. General study points: Reportedly, nearly half the spike-specific TCRs target unmutated variant regions. Most donors were white British and more were female, and clonal diversity was possibly underestimated.

Here immunoSEQ multiplex PCR was the method, and the copy in TCRdb shows in-frame clones only, minus some. Here the sample spans roughly 90,000 clones, 70% to 90% being singletons. V gave up 0 bases and J gave up 5 bases; unmatched junction bases: 5. Germline V gene sequence: CDR1 SGHTA, CDR2 FQGNSA. The CDR3 runs to 16 residues. The source material was peripheral blood, sampled on day 0 of AZD1222 vaccination. The chain links TRBV7-2 to TRBJ2-5; 11 bases are shared with TRBD2. This sequence was found in an adult in good health. As DNA, the CDR3 is TGTGCCAGCAGCTTAGCGGCTAGCGGGGGGCGGGAGACCCAGTACTTC. Its protein is CASSLAASGGRETQYF. Full variable domain (rest looked up from reference TRBV7-2 and TRBJ2-5): GAGVSQSPSNKVTEKGKDVELRCDPISGHTALYWYRQSLGQGLEFLIYFQGNSAPDKSGLPSDRFSAERTGGSVSTLTIQRTQQEDSAVYLCASSLAASGGRETQYFGPGTRLLVL.